A selection of T cell receptor beta chains follows, all from one sample in a study of cytomegalovirus exposure and HLA in healthy donors. Generated by immunoSEQ multiplex PCR, the TCRdb table keeps only in-frame clones and is missing some. The sample shows around 190,000 clones, approximately 86% of them seen only once. The sample consisted of PBMCs. The receptors stem from a man younger than 45 in good health and CMV-seropositive. CDR3s include the opening cysteine and the closing phenylalanine or tryptophan. The D gene is left open where the match is weak. Size values are once, few and many counts, or a class for expanded clones, and some rows have none.

CDR3 protein | CDR3 DNA | J gene | CDR3 length | D gene | clone size | V gene
CASSWDRAYEQYF | TGTGCCAGCAGTTGGGACAGGGCCTACGAGCAGTACTTC | TRBJ2-7 | 13 | TRBD1 | - | TRBV27
CASTESSGNTDTQYF | TGTGCCAGCACCGAAAGCAGCGGGAACACAGATACGCAGTATTTT | TRBJ2-3 | 15 | TRBD2 | - | TRBV6-4
CASSASGGTDTQYF | TGTGCCAGCAGTGCATCGGGGGGTACAGATACGCAGTATTTT | TRBJ2-3 | 14 | TRBD2 | - | TRBV25-1
CASSSRRGLESSYEQYF | TGTGCCAGCAGCTCCCGGCGGGGGCTGGAGAGCTCCTACGAGCAGTACTTC | TRBJ2-7 | 17 | - | - | TRBV7-9
CASSSTGGAGTEAFF | TGTGCCAGCAGCTCTACAGGGGGCGCGGGTACTGAAGCTTTCTTT | TRBJ1-1 | 15 | TRBD1 | - | TRBV7-3
CASSPSGEAYNEQFF | TGTGCCAGCAGTCCGTCCGGAGAGGCCTACAATGAGCAGTTCTTC | TRBJ2-1 | 15 | - | once | TRBV6-5
CASSQAAGTGSYEQYF | TGCGCCAGCAGCCAAGCAGCCGGGACAGGCTCCTACGAGCAGTACTTC | TRBJ2-7 | 16 | TRBD1 | many | TRBV4-1
CATSRELGGQAFF | TGTGCCACCAGCAGAGAATTGGGGGGACAAGCTTTCTTT | TRBJ1-1 | 13 | - | - | TRBV15
CASELNTEAFF | TGTGCCAGTGAGTTAAACACTGAAGCTTTCTTT | TRBJ1-1 | 11 | - | - | TRBV2
CAISGKEQGVYEQYF | TGTGCCATCAGTGGGAAAGAACAGGGGGTCTACGAGCAGTACTTC | TRBJ2-7 | 15 | TRBD1 | - | TRBV10-3
CASKVMGLSNYGYTF | TGCGCCAGCAAAGTCATGGGACTTTCTAACTATGGCTACACCTTC | TRBJ1-2 | 15 | - | - | TRBV4-1
CASSISRGSEAFF | TGTGCCAGTAGTATCTCCAGGGGCTCTGAAGCTTTCTTT | TRBJ1-1 | 13 | - | - | TRBV19
CAISDGSSGTYEQYF | TGTGCCATCAGTGATGGCTCTAGCGGTACCTACGAGCAGTACTTC | TRBJ2-7 | 15 | TRBD2 | - | TRBV10-3
CASSRGLSYEQYF | TGTGCCAGCAGTCGAGGGCTCTCCTACGAGCAGTACTTC | TRBJ2-7 | 13 | - | - | TRBV27
CASSGLPGQGYEQYF | TGTGCCAGCAGTGGGCTACCGGGACAGGGCTACGAGCAGTACTTC | TRBJ2-7 | 15 | TRBD1 | - | TRBV2
CASSLGLPGTRGEQYF | TGTGCCAGCAGCTTAGGTCTCCCGGGTACACGGGGGGAGCAGTACTTC | TRBJ2-7 | 16 | - | - | TRBV7-2
CASSLTSYNEQFF | TGTGCCAGCAGCTTAACGTCCTACAATGAGCAGTTCTTC | TRBJ2-1 | 13 | - | - | TRBV7-3
CASSATGASPLHF | TGTGCCAGCAGTGCCACAGGGGCCTCACCCCTCCACTTT | TRBJ1-6 | 13 | TRBD1 | - | TRBV25-1
CASSPGQSMNTEAFF | TGTGCCAGCTCACCGGGACAGTCCATGAACACTGAAGCTTTCTTT | TRBJ1-1 | 15 | TRBD1 | few | TRBV18
CASSLFGRGMVITGYTF | TGTGCCAGCAGTTTATTCGGTCGGGGGATGGTGATTACTGGCTACACCTTC | TRBJ1-2 | 17 | - | - | TRBV28
CASARAPATGEGYEQYF | TGTGCCAGCGCCCGGGCCCCTGCGACAGGGGAAGGCTACGAGCAGTACTTC | TRBJ2-7 | 17 | TRBD1 | - | TRBV18
CASSLDRGQNEQFF | TGTGCCAGCAGCTTAGACAGGGGGCAAAATGAGCAGTTCTTC | TRBJ2-1 | 14 | TRBD1 | - | TRBV7-2
CASPSQHSYSNQPQHF | TGTGCCAGCCCCTCCCAGCACAGTTATAGCAATCAGCCCCAGCATTTT | TRBJ1-5 | 16 | - | - | TRBV27
CAWSVGTMVRNTIYF | TGTGCCTGGAGTGTAGGGACCATGGTCAGAAACACCATATATTTT | TRBJ1-3 | 15 | - | - | TRBV30
CASSLPKQGNTEAFF | TGTGCCAGTAGTCTCCCCAAGCAGGGGAACACTGAAGCTTTCTTT | TRBJ1-1 | 15 | - | - | TRBV19
CASGTGELFF | TGTGCCAGCGGCACCGGGGAGCTGTTTTTT | TRBJ2-2 | 10 | - | - | TRBV2
CASSLAGTDTYEQYF | TGTGCCAGCAGTTTGGCCGGAACAGATACTTACGAGCAGTACTTC | TRBJ2-7 | 15 | - | - | TRBV28
CASSLMAANNSPLHF | TGTGCCAGCAGCTTAATGGCCGCAAATAATTCACCCCTCCACTTT | TRBJ1-6 | 15 | - | once | TRBV7-3
CASSRGQGGNQPQHF | TGTGCCAGCAGCCGGGGACAGGGTGGCAATCAGCCCCAGCATTTT | TRBJ1-5 | 15 | TRBD1 | - | TRBV6-5
CASSLNTDTQYF | TGCGCCAGCAGCCTTAACACCGATACGCAGTATTTT | TRBJ2-3 | 12 | - | - | TRBV4-1
CASSQRYNEQFF | TGCGCCAGCTCTCAGAGGTACAATGAGCAGTTCTTC | TRBJ2-1 | 12 | - | - | TRBV4-3
CASSYIAYNEQFF | TGTGCCAGCAGCTACATCGCTTACAATGAGCAGTTCTTC | TRBJ2-1 | 13 | - | - | TRBV11-3
CASSGIRTTTQSSGANVLTF | TGTGCCAGCAGTGGGATTCGTACTACCACCCAAAGCTCTGGGGCCAACGTCCTGACTTTC | TRBJ2-6 | 20 | - | - | TRBV28
CASSLEDRISYEQYF | TGTGCCAGCAGCTTAGAAGACAGGATCTCCTACGAGCAGTACTTC | TRBJ2-7 | 15 | - | - | TRBV13
CASGGLYNEQFF | TGTGCCAGCGGAGGATTGTACAATGAGCAGTTCTTC | TRBJ2-1 | 12 | - | few | TRBV6-6
CASSLLSGVQYYGYTF | TGTGCCAGCAGTTTATTATCAGGGGTCCAATACTATGGCTACACCTTC | TRBJ1-2 | 16 | - | - | TRBV28
CASSNTGTVHEQYF | TGCGCCAGCTCCAACACCGGGACAGTCCACGAGCAGTACTTC | TRBJ2-7 | 14 | TRBD1 | - | TRBV4-1
CASSTATVFTIYF | TGTGCCAGCAGCACAGCCACGGTATTCACCATATATTTT | TRBJ1-3 | 13 | - | - | TRBV14
CASSGSGSSYNEQFF | TGTGCCAGCAGTGGTAGCGGGAGCTCCTACAATGAGCAGTTCTTC | TRBJ2-1 | 15 | TRBD2 | - | TRBV6-4
CASSQEGLAGGPGGDTQYF | TGTGCCAGCAGCCAAGAAGGACTAGCGGGGGGGCCCGGCGGAGATACGCAGTATTTT | TRBJ2-3 | 19 | TRBD2 | once | TRBV14
CAISESARVYEQYF | TGTGCCATCAGTGAGAGCGCAAGGGTCTACGAGCAGTACTTC | TRBJ2-7 | 14 | - | once | TRBV10-3
CASSWGRSGYTF | TGCGCCAGCAGTTGGGGGAGAAGTGGCTACACCTTC | TRBJ1-2 | 12 | - | - | TRBV5-1
CASSLRAQPEAFF | TGTGCCAGCAGCTTAAGGGCGCAGCCTGAAGCTTTCTTT | TRBJ1-1 | 13 | - | - | TRBV7-9
CASSPGTSWYQETQYF | TGTGCCAGCAGCCCGGGGACTAGCTGGTACCAAGAGACCCAGTACTTC | TRBJ2-5 | 16 | TRBD2 | once | TRBV9
CASSIAPASSGGYEQYF | TGTGCCAGTAGTATAGCCCCGGCCTCTAGCGGGGGGTACGAGCAGTACTTC | TRBJ2-7 | 17 | TRBD2 | - | TRBV19
CASSSGTSGRGPSGANVLTF | TGTGCCAGCAGCTCAGGGACTAGCGGGAGGGGACCCTCTGGGGCCAACGTCCTGACTTTC | TRBJ2-6 | 20 | TRBD2 | once | TRBV7-6
CASSHRDNTYEQYF | TGTGCCAGCAGCCACCGGGACAACACCTACGAGCAGTACTTC | TRBJ2-7 | 14 | - | few | TRBV7-9
CASSLVPTGHETQYF | TGCGCCAGCAGCTTGGTTCCTACGGGGCATGAGACCCAGTACTTC | TRBJ2-5 | 15 | - | - | TRBV5-1
CASSPRTGRNTGELFF | TGTGCCAGCTCACCAAGGACAGGGCGGAACACCGGGGAGCTGTTTTTT | TRBJ2-2 | 16 | TRBD1 | - | TRBV18
CASFLAGSYEQYF | TGTGCCAGCTTCCTTGCGGGCAGCTACGAGCAGTACTTC | TRBJ2-7 | 13 | - | few | TRBV13
CSVLSVPGNTIYF | TGCAGCGTTCTCTCGGTCCCTGGAAACACCATATATTTT | TRBJ1-3 | 13 | - | - | TRBV29-1
CASSWTSGTPNEQFF | TGCGCCAGCTCATGGACTAGCGGGACTCCCAATGAGCAGTTCTTC | TRBJ2-1 | 15 | TRBD2 | - | TRBV10-2
CASSLTSGSISGELFF | TGTGCCAGCAGCCTAACTAGCGGGAGTATCTCCGGGGAGCTGTTTTTT | TRBJ2-2 | 16 | TRBD2 | - | TRBV11-3
CASTYYLTGDPFTDTQYF | TGCGCCAGCACCTACTATCTAACAGGGGATCCCTTCACAGATACGCAGTATTTT | TRBJ2-3 | 18 | TRBD1 | - | TRBV5-1
CAWNLDRVAPLHF | TGTGCCTGGAACCTCGACAGGGTTGCACCCCTCCACTTT | TRBJ1-6 | 13 | TRBD1 | - | TRBV30
CASGLADSPLHF | TGTGCCAGCGGCTTAGCTGATTCACCCCTCCACTTT | TRBJ1-6 | 12 | - | few | TRBV2